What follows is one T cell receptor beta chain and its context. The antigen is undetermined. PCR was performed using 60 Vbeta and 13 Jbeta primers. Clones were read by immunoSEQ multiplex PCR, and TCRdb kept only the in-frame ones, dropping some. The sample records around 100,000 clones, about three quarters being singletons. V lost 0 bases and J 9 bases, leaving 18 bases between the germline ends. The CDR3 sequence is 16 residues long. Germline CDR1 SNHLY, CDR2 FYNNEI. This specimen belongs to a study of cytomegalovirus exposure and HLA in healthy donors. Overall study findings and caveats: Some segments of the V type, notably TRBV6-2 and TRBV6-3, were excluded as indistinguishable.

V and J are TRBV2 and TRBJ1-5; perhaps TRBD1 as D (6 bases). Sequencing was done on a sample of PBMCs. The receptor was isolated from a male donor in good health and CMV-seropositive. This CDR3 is CASSEAGTPVGWPQHF. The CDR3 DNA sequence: TGTGCCAGCAGTGAAGCCGGGACACCCGTCGGTTGGCCCCAGCATTTT.